This T cell receptor (beta chain) is from a study of patients and donors after allogeneic stem cell transplantation. TCRdb reanalysed the RT-PCR reads using MiXCR and keeps one entry per CDR3 protein. This table has about a million distinct CDR3 sequences, roughly 17% appearing once. This clonotype has at least ten counts. Germline V lookup: CDR1 SGHRS, CDR2 YFSETQ. The V and J ends lost 2 bases and 3 bases respectively, with 9 bases between them. The CDR3 runs to 13 residues. Input material: blood, either unsorted or a sorted T cell fraction (not recorded which). The rearrangement joins TRBV5-1 to TRBJ2-7; D gene unclear. The receptor was isolated from a human donor who was either an allogeneic HSCT recipient or a stem cell or donor lymphocyte infusion donor (not recorded which). It is not recorded whose cells these are; they may come from a transplant donor. The CDR3 nucleotides are TGCGCCAGCAGCTTTGGCCTCAACTACGAGCAGTACTTC. Amino acids: CASSFGLNYEQYF.